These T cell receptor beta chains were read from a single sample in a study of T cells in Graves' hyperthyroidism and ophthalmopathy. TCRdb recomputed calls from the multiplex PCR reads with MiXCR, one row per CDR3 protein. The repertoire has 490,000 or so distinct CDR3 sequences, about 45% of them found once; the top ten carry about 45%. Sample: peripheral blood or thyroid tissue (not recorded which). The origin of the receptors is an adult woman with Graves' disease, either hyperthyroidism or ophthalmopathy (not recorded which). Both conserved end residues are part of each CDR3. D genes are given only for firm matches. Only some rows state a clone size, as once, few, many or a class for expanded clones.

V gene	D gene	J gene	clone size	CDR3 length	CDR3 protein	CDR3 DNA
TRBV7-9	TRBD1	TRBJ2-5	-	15	CASSLGDRYQETQYF	TGTGCCAGCAGCTTAGGGGACAGGTACCAAGAGACCCAGTACTTC
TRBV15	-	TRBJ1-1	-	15	CATSTGPGMNTEAFF	TGTGCCACCAGCACGGGGCCGGGGATGAACACTGAAGCTTTCTTT
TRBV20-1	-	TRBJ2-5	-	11	CRAGAGETQYF	TGCAGGGCGGGGGCTGGGGAGACCCAGTACTTC
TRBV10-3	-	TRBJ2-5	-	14	CAISKGGQLATQYF	TGTGCCATCTCTAAGGGCGGACAGCTTGCGACCCAGTACTTC
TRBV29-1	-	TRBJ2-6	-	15	CSVSSGSSGANVLTF	TGCAGCGTATCATCGGGGAGCTCTGGGGCCAACGTCCTGACTTTC
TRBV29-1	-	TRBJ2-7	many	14	CSVVSPGDGYEQYF	TGCAGCGTTGTATCGCCAGGGGACGGGTACGAGCAGTACTTC
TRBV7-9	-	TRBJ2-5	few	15	CASSWTDAGQETQYF	TGTGCCAGCAGCTGGACGGACGCGGGCCAAGAGACCCAGTACTTC
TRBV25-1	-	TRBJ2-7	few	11	CASSLGREQYF	TGTGCCAGCAGCTTAGGGAGAGAGCAGTACTTC
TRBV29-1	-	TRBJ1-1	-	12	CSVERENTEAFF	TGCAGCGTTGAAAGGGAGAACACTGAAGCTTTCTTT
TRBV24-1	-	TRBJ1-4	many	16	CATSEAGKATNEKLFF	TGTGCCACCAGTGAAGCCGGAAAAGCCACTAATGAAAAACTGTTTTTT
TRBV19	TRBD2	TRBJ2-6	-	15	CASSGGGSGANVLTF	TGTGCCAGTTCTGGCGGGGGGTCCGGGGCCAACGTCCTGACTTTC
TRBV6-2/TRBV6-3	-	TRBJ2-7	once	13	CASSHQTVYEQYF	TGTGCCAGCAGCCACCAGACAGTTTACGAGCAGTACTTC
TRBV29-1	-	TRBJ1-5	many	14	CSVWTPYNNQPQHF	TGCAGCGTTTGGACACCGTATAACAATCAGCCCCAGCATTTT
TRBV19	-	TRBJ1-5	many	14	CASSIYDSNQPQHF	TGTGCCAGTAGTATCTACGATAGCAATCAGCCCCAGCATTTT
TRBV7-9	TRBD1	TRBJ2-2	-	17	CASSPSGTGKKIGELFF	TGTGCCAGCAGCCCCTCCGGGACAGGGAAGAAGATCGGGGAGCTGTTTTTT